This TCR beta chain stems from a study of cytomegalovirus exposure and HLA in healthy donors. CDR1 and CDR2 (germline): SNHLY, FYNNEI. There are 14 residues in the CDR3. V was pared by 9 bases and J by 2 bases, with 15 bases between. The PCR made use of 60 Vbeta and 13 Jbeta primers. Clones were sequenced by immunoSEQ multiplex PCR, and TCRdb holds only the in-frame ones, with some missing. The sample holds roughly 180,000 clones, around 75% seen once. The V call is TRBV2, the J call TRBJ2-3, with D possibly matching TRBD2 (5 bases). The source of this sequence is a female donor in good health and CMV-seronegative. The sample consisted of PBMCs. The CDR3, as DNA: TGTGCCAGGTCGGGGAAACCGATCACAGATACGCAGTATTTT. It is translated as CARSGKPITDTQYF.